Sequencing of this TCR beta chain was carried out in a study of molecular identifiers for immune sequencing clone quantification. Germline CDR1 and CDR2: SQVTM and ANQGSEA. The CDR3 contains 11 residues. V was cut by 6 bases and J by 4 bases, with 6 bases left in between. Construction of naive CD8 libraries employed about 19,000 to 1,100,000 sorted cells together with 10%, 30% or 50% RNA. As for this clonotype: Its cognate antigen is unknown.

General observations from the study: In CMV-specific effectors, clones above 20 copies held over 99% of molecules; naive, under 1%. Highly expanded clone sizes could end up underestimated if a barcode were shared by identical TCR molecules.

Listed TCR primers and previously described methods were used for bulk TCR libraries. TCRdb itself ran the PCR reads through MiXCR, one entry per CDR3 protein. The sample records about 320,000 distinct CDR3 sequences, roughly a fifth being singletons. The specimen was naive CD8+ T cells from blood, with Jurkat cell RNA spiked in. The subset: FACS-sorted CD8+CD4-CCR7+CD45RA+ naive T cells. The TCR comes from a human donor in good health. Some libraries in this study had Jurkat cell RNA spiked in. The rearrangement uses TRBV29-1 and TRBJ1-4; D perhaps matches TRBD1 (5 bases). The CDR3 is CSVQGNEKLFF. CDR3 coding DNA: TGCAGCGTCCAGGGTAATGAAAAACTGTTTTTT.